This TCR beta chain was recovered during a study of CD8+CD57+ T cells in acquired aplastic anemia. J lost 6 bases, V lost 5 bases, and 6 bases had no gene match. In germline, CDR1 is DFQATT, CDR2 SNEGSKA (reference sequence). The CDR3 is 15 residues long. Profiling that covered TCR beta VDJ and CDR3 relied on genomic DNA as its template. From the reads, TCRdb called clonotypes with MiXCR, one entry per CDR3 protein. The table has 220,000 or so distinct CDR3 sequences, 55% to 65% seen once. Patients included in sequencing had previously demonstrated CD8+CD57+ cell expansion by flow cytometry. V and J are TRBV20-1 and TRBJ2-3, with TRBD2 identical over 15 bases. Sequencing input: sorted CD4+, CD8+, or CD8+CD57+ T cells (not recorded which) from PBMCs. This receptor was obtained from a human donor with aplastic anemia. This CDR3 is CSAGRTSGRVDTQYF. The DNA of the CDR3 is TGCAGTGCTGGTAGGACTAGCGGGAGGGTCGATACGCAGTATTTT.